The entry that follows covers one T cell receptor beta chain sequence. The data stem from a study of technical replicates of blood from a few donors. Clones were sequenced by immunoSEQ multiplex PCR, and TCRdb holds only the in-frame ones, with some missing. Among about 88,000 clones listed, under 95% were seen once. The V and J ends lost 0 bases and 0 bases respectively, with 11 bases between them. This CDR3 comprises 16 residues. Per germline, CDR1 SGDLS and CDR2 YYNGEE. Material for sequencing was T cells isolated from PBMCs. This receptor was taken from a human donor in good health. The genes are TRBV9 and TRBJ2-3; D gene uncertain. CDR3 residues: CASSVGVASSTDTQYF. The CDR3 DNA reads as TGTGCCAGCAGCGTAGGGGTAGCCTCTAGCACAGATACGCAGTATTTT.